These T cell receptor beta chains were read from a single sample in a study of OX40 agonist ivuxolimab in advanced cancers. Data came from immunoSEQ multiplex PCR; TCRdb stores just in-frame clones and leaves some out. The sample has some 140,000 clones; 90% are singletons. The input for sequencing was CD4+ or CD8+ T cells sorted from blood, taken in a trial of the OX40 agonist ivuxolimab. The receptor source for this set is an adult with an advanced solid tumor such as melanoma, head and neck, liver or kidney cancer. Both conserved end residues are part of each CDR3. A D gene is named only where the DNA matches it firmly. For some rows the clone size is stated as once, few or many, or as a class when expanded; others skip it.

NA	TRBV7-3	TRBJ1-2	NA	TGTGCCAGCAGCTCGGACGGCTCCTATGGCTACACCTTC	CASSSDGSYGYTF
NA	TRBV28	TRBJ1-1	NA	TGTGCCAGCATCCCTTGGGCAGGGCCAGGGAACACTGAAGCTTTCTTT	CASIPWAGPGNTEAFF
NA	TRBV7-6	TRBJ1-3	NA	TGTGCCAGCAGTCCCGAGGGATCGAGCTCTGGAAACACCATATATTTT	CASSPEGSSSGNTIYF
NA	TRBV11-2	TRBJ2-7	TRBD1	TGTGCCAGCAGCTTAGATACAGGGGGTTACGAGCAGTACTTC	CASSLDTGGYEQYF
NA	TRBV4-2	TRBJ2-7	NA	TGTGCCAGCAGCCAAGTGGCGGATTACGAGCAGTACTTC	CASSQVADYEQYF
NA	TRBV4-1	TRBJ2-1	NA	TGCGCCAGCAGCCCCCGGGCTGCCGGGGATGAGCAGTTCTTC	CASSPRAAGDEQFF
NA	TRBV7-8	TRBJ2-5	TRBD1	TGTGCCAGCAGCTTCGACAGGGTAGGAGAGCAGTACTTC	CASSFDRVGEQYF
once	TRBV19	TRBJ2-5	TRBD2	TGTGCCAGTAGTATAGTAACTAGCGGGAGCAGAAAGACCCAGTACTTC	CASSIVTSGSRKTQYF
NA	TRBV13	TRBJ2-5	TRBD2	TGTGCCAGCAGCCGAAGCGGGAGAGGGGAGACCCAGTACTTC	CASSRSGRGETQYF
NA	TRBV7-8	TRBJ2-7	NA	TGTGCCAGCAGCTTTAGTCGATCGGGCGAGCAGTACTTC	CASSFSRSGEQYF
NA	TRBV19	TRBJ2-2	NA	TGTGCCAGTAGTAGGCAAGCGACAAGCCATGATAACACCGGGGAGCTGTTTTTT	CASSRQATSHDNTGELFF
NA	TRBV6-5	TRBJ1-6	NA	TGTGCCAGCAGTTACGGGGGGAATAGCTCACCCCTCCACTTT	CASSYGGNSSPLHF
few	TRBV16	TRBJ1-5	NA	TGTGCCAGCAGCCAATCTACCGGTAGCAATCAGCCCCAGCATTTT	CASSQSTGSNQPQHF
NA	TRBV10-3	TRBJ2-1	NA	TGTGCCATCAGCGAGGGTACAACGTACAATGAGCAGTTCTTC	CAISEGTTYNEQFF
NA	TRBV6-5	TRBJ2-7	NA	TGTGCCAGCAGTTTACAAGGTGGTCGGTCTTACGAGCAGTACTTC	CASSLQGGRSYEQYF
NA	TRBV6-5	TRBJ2-7	TRBD2	TGTGCCAGCAGTTACTCGGCGAGCGGGAGGACCTACGAGCAGTACTTC	CASSYSASGRTYEQYF
NA	TRBV7-2	TRBJ2-3	NA	TGTGCCAGCAGCTCTGTGGGGACGGGGTGGGATACGCAGTATTTT	CASSSVGTGWDTQYF
NA	TRBV12-2	TRBJ1-5	NA	TGTGCAAGTCGCTTAGCGCAGGGGGCGAAGCAATCAGCCCCAGCATTT	CASRLAQGAKQSAPAF
NA	TRBV14	TRBJ1-5	NA	TGTGCCAGCAGCCAAGCGACAACAAATAGCAATCAGCCCCAGCATTTT	CASSQATTNSNQPQHF
NA	TRBV5-1	TRBJ2-7	TRBD2	TGCGCCAGCAGCTTAGGTACTAGCGGGAGGGATATCACCTACGAGCAGTACTTC	CASSLGTSGRDITYEQYF
NA	TRBV15	TRBJ2-1	TRBD2	TGTGCCACCAGCCTAGGGGAGGGCTCCTACAATGAGCAGTTCTTC	CATSLGEGSYNEQFF
NA	TRBV7-6	TRBJ2-7	NA	TGTGCCAGCAGCTCCCCAGGCAGGAGGGACGAGCAGTACTTC	CASSSPGRRDEQYF
once	TRBV6-1	TRBJ2-1	NA	TGTGCCAGTTTAGGCAGGACCTACAATGAGCAGTTCTTC	CASLGRTYNEQFF
NA	TRBV5-6	TRBJ2-7	NA	TGTGCCAGCAGCTTGGTGGACAGCTCCTACGAGCAGTACTTC	CASSLVDSSYEQYF
NA	TRBV4-2	TRBJ2-1	NA	TGTGCCAGCAGCCCACCCAAGGGTTGGGCCAATGAGCAGTTCTTC	CASSPPKGWANEQFF
NA	TRBV10-3	TRBJ2-7	NA	TGTGCCGCTGGCCGGGAAGGGTCAGTCGAGCAGTACTTC	CAAGREGSVEQYF
NA	TRBV25-1	TRBJ2-7	NA	TGTGCCAGCAGTGGTATGGACAGAGTCTACGAGCAGTACTTC	CASSGMDRVYEQYF
NA	TRBV6-6	TRBJ2-1	NA	TGTGCCAGCGGACTCTCGCCTCGGTACAATGAGCAGTTCTTC	CASGLSPRYNEQFF
NA	TRBV27	TRBJ1-4	TRBD1	TGTGCCAGCAGTATCCGCCGACAGGGTGGTGAAAAACTGTTTTTT	CASSIRRQGGEKLFF
NA	TRBV2	TRBJ2-3	TRBD2	TGTGCCAGCAAAATGGCCCTAGCGGGCAGCACAGATACGCAGTATTTT	CASKMALAGSTDTQYF
NA	TRBV14	TRBJ1-5	NA	TGTGCCAGCAGCCAAGCCGGCGGGCTTAGTAATCAGCCCCAGCATTTT	CASSQAGGLSNQPQHF
NA	TRBV27	TRBJ1-2	NA	TGTGCCAGCAGTTTAAACCGGGGGCTATATAACTATGGCTACACCTTC	CASSLNRGLYNYGYTF
NA	TRBV5-8	TRBJ1-2	NA	TGTGCCAGCAGCCGGGGTTCGGTCCTAACGAATGGCTACACCTTC	CASSRGSVLTNGYTF
NA	TRBV13	TRBJ1-4	TRBD1	TGTGCCAGCAGCCCCCCCGACAGGGATGAGGAAAAACTGTTTTTT	CASSPPDRDEEKLFF
NA	TRBV18	TRBJ2-7	TRBD2	TGTGCCAGCTCACCACCATCTAGCGGGAGCTCTGGTGAGCAGTACTTC	CASSPPSSGSSGEQYF
NA	TRBV5-6	TRBJ2-7	TRBD2	TGTGCCAGCAGCTTGGTGGGAGCGGGAACGGGCGAGCAGTACTTC	CASSLVGAGTGEQYF
NA	TRBV5-1	TRBJ2-2	TRBD2	TGCGCCAGCAGGGCTAGCGGGAGCCCAACCGGGGAGCTGTTTTTT	CASRASGSPTGELFF
NA	TRBV9	TRBJ2-7	NA	TGTGCCAGCAGCTTTGGGACCTACGGCTACGAGCAGTACTTC	CASSFGTYGYEQYF
NA	TRBV11-1	TRBJ2-1	TRBD2	TGTGCCAGCAGCCGATCTAGCGGAGTGGGGAATGAGCAGTTCTTC	CASSRSSGVGNEQFF
NA	TRBV28	TRBJ1-4	NA	TGTGCCAGCAGTGGGGGACTAACTAATGAAAAACTGTTTTTT	CASSGGLTNEKLFF
NA	TRBV19	TRBJ1-5	NA	TGTGCCAGTAGTACTTGGACTGCTTATAGCAATCAGCCCCAGCATTTT	CASSTWTAYSNQPQHF
NA	TRBV6-4	TRBJ2-2	TRBD2	TGTGCCAGCAGTTTACTCGCGGGAGTCTCGGACACCGGGGAGCTGTTTTTT	CASSLLAGVSDTGELFF
once	TRBV9	TRBJ2-1	TRBD2	TGTGCCAGCAGCGTTAGCGGGAGCTACAATGAGCAGTTCTTC	CASSVSGSYNEQFF
NA	TRBV7-2	TRBJ1-5	TRBD1	TGTGCCAGCAGCTTAGCGGGACAGGGGGCTTCTCAGCCCCAGCATTTT	CASSLAGQGASQPQHF
NA	TRBV28	TRBJ2-7	NA	TGTGCCAGCAGTTTATGGGCCCCAAATCTCCTCGAGCAGTACTTC	CASSLWAPNLLEQYF
NA	TRBV2	TRBJ1-1	TRBD1	TGTGCCAGCAGGAGGACAGGGGGCGCGCCCGACACTGAAGCTTTCTTT	CASRRTGGAPDTEAFF
once	TRBV9	TRBJ1-2	NA	TGTGCCAGCAGCGTCCGGGCAGGGGGCTACACCTTC	CASSVRAGGYTF
NA	TRBV19	TRBJ2-5	TRBD2	TGTGCCAGTAGTAGGGGGACTAGCGGGAGTTTGGAGACCCAGTACTTC	CASSRGTSGSLETQYF
NA	TRBV18	TRBJ1-1	NA	TGTGCCAGCTCACTCTACAGGGCGGGAGAAGAAGCTTTCTTT	CASSLYRAGEEAFF
NA	TRBV27	TRBJ2-7	TRBD1	TGTGCCAGCAGTTTAACCCCACAGGGGCGAGGCGAGCAGTACTTC	CASSLTPQGRGEQYF